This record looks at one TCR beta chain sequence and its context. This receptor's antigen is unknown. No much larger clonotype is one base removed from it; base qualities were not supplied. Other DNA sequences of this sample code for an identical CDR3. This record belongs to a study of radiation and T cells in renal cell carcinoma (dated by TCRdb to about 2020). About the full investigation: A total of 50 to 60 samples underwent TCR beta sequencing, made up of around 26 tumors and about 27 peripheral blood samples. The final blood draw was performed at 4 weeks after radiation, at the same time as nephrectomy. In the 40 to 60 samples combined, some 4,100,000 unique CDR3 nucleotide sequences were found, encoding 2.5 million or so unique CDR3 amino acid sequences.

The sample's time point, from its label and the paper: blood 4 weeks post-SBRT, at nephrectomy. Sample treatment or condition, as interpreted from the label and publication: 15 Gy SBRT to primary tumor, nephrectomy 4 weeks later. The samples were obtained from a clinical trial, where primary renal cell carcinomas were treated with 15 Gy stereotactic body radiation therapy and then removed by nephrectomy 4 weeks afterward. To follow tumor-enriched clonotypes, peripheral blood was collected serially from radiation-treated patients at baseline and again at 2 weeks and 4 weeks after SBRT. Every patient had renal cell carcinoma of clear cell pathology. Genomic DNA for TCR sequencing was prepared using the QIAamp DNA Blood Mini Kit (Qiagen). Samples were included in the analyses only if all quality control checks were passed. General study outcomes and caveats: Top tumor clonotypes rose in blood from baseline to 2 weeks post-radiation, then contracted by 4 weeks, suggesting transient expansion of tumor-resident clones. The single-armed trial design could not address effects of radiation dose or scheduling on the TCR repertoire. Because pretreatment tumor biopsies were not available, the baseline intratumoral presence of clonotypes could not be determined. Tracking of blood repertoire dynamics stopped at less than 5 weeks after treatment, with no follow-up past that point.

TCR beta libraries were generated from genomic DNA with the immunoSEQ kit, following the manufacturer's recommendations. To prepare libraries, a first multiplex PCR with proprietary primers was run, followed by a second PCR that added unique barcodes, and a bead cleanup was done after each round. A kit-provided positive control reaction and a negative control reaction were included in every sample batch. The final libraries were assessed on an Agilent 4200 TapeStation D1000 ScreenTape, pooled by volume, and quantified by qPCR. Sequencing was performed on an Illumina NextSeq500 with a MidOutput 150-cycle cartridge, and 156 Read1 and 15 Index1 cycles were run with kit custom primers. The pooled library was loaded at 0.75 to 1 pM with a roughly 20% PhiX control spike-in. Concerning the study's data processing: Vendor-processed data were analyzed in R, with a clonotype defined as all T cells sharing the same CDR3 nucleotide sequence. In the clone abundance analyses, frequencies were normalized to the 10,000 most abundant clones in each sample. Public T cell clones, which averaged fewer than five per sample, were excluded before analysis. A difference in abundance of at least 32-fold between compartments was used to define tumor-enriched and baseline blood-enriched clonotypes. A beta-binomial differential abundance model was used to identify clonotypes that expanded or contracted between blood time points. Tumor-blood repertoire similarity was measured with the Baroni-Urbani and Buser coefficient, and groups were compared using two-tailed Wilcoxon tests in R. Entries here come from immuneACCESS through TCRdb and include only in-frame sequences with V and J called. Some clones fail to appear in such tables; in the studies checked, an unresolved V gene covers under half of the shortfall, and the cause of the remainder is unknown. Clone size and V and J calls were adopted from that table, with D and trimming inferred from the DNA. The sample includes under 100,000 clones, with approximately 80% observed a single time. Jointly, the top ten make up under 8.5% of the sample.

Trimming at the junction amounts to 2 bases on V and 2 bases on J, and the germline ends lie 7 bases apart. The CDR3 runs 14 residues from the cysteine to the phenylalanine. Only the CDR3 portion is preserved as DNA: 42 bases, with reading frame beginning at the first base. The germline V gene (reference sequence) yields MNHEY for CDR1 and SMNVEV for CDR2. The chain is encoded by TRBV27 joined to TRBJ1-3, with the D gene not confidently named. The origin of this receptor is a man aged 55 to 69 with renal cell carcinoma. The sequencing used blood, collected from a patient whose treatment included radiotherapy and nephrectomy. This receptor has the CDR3 CASSLRRAGNTIYF. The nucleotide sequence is TGTGCCAGCAGTTTAAGGAGAGCTGGAAACACCATATATTTT.